Here is one T cell receptor beta chain with its context. Its cognate antigen is unknown. Germline loops: CDR1 PRHDT, CDR2 FYEKMQ (reference sequence). There are 14 residues in the CDR3. V shed 4 bases and J shed 4 bases, with 14 bases lying between them. The sample belongs to a study of T cell repertoires in cytomegalovirus infection. The wider study: Alongside well-studied HLA-B-restricted CMV epitopes, recently identified HLA-C-restricted CMV epitopes were also used. An indication of both CMV infection and matching HLA type came from public TCR beta signatures. Whole-study results and caveats: Summed public TCR beta family frequency identified CMV carriers bearing the relevant HLA. Ex vivo, HLA-C-restricted CMV-specific TCR beta clonotypes prevailed over the rest of the response.

TCRdb processed the reads anew with MiXCR; each CDR3 protein has one entry. The sample holds about 830,000 distinct CDR3 sequences, less than 35% seen once. This sample comprised cultured CD8+ T cells from PBMCs, obtained from culture after CMV antigen stimulation. This receptor was obtained from a human donor in good health (CMV status not recorded). Some clones in this sample may be carry-over from other donors' samples. The chain recombines TRBV13 with TRBJ2-7, with D possibly TRBD2 on 6 matching bases. As DNA, the CDR3 is TGTGCCAGCAGCTCCGGGGGAGCAGCGTACGAGCAGTACGTC. Its translation is CASSSGGAAYEQYV.